Below, one T cell receptor beta chain is given with its context. What it binds is unknown. PBMCs were obtained from about 9 ml fresh peripheral blood. The sample is drawn from a study of T cells in Graves' hyperthyroidism and ophthalmopathy. Study findings and constraints: Also found in blood were most expanded thyroid clonotypes above 0.001. Ophthalmopathy was told apart from stable hyperthyroidism by a 13 V-J model.

The source material, RNA transcripts, was used to amplify TCR beta CDR3 regions. Using the HTBI primer set, a first-round RT-PCR was run on the TCR CDR3. TCRdb reprocessed the multiplex PCR reads via MiXCR and lists one record per CDR3 protein. Here the sample spans hundreds of thousands of distinct CDR3 sequences, approximately 19% being singletons. V lost 9 bases to trimming and J lost 6 bases, with 19 bases between them. CDR3 size: 14 residues. In germline, CDR1 is LNHDA, CDR2 SQIVND (reference sequence). Sequenced input: blood. The TCR comes from a man aged 50-59 years with Graves' ophthalmopathy. V gene TRBV19 combines with J gene TRBJ2-3, with D possibly TRBD2 on 6 matching bases. CDR3 protein: CASSLGGISDTQYF. The CDR3 DNA reads as TGTGCCAGCTCACTGGGCGGGATCAGCGATACGCAGTATTTT.